A single sample gave rise to the 16 T cell receptor beta chains below, sequenced in a study of blood T cell repertoires in COVID-19. The repertoire was sequenced with immunoSEQ multiplex PCR; TCRdb's copy has only in-frame clones and lacks some. The data hold roughly 72,000 clones, with 82% observed a single time. The sequenced sample consisted of peripheral blood. The receptors derive from a woman aged 80 or older with acute or convalescent COVID-19.

The V and J genes are TRBV6-1 and TRBJ2-1, with D perhaps TRBD1 (5 bases). This CDR3 comprises 15 residues. V lost 1 base to trimming and J lost 2 bases, with 9 bases between them. Per the germline V gene, CDR1 is MNHNS and CDR2 is SASEGT. The CDR3 sequence: CASSEVVGAYNEQFF. Here the CDR3 DNA reads TGTGCCAGCAGTGAAGTGGTAGGGGCCTACAATGAGCAGTTCTTC.

CDR3 in DNA: TGTGCCAGCAGCCAAGTAGTGGGACTCACAGATACGCAGTATTTT. This encodes CASSQVVGLTDTQYF. The chain employs TRBV14 and TRBJ2-3; the D gene is possibly TRBD2 (6 bases). Trimming removed 1 base at V and 2 bases at J, with 10 bases between. Germline values: CDR1 SGHDN, CDR2 FVKESK. The CDR3 is 15 amino acids.

The chain carries TRBV28 and TRBJ1-2, with 7 bases identical to TRBD1. J gave up 3 bases and V 7 bases, and 5 bases lay outside the gene matches. CDR1 is MDHEN, CDR2 SYDVKM, per germline. The CDR3 runs to 13 residues. The CDR3 region is CASTRDSDYGYTF. In DNA form, the CDR3 reads TGTGCCAGCACCCGGGACAGCGACTATGGCTACACCTTC.

The chain employs TRBV4-1 and TRBJ2-5, with D perhaps matching TRBD2 (6 bases). Looked up from germline, CDR1 is MGHRA and CDR2 is YSYEKL. CDR3 length: 16 residues. V dropped 0 bases and J dropped 5 bases, with 16 bases sitting between them. The CDR3 reads CASSQEVPGVGETQYF. The CDR3 DNA sequence: TGCGCCAGCAGCCAAGAAGTCCCGGGAGTAGGTGAGACCCAGTACTTC.

The V gene is TRBV7-8, the J gene TRBJ2-7, with 11 nucleotides matching TRBD1. CDR3 length: 17 amino acids. Germline values: CDR1 SGHVS, CDR2 FQNEAQ. V gave up 3 bases and J gave up 5 bases; unmatched junction bases: 12. The CDR3 region has the DNA TGTGCCAGCAGCTTGACAGTAGGGGGGACAGGGGGGAACGAGCAGTACTTC. Amino acids: CASSLTVGGTGGNEQYF.

CDR3 protein: CASSPGGGANYGYTF. The CDR3 DNA follows: TGTGCCAGCAGCCCGGGCGGGGGGGCTAACTATGGCTACACCTTC. The gene calls are TRBV5-4 and TRBJ1-2, with D perhaps TRBD1 (5 bases). Germline CDR1 SGHNT, CDR2 YYREEE (reference sequence). The CDR3 consists of 15 residues. Trimming pared 4 bases from V and 0 bases from J, leaving 13 bases between.

The CDR3 bases are TGTGCCAGCAGCTTAACGGGGACAGGGGTTGGGGGCTACACCTTC. Residues: CASSLTGTGVGGYTF. The chain links TRBV7-3 to TRBJ1-2; TRBD1 aligns across 10 bases. With 0 bases clipped from V and 8 bases from J, the junction kept 6 bases outside the gene matches. Germline V CDR1 and CDR2: SGHTA, FQGTGA. CDR3 length: 15 amino acids.

This chain joins TRBV18 and TRBJ2-7; unclear D gene. V was clipped by 5 bases and J by 5 bases, with 10 bases between them. Per germline, CDR1 KGHSH and CDR2 LQKENI. The CDR3 length is 12 residues. The CDR3 is CASSFDLHEQYF. In DNA form, the CDR3 reads TGTGCCAGCTCATTTGACTTACACGAGCAGTACTTC.

The J gene is TRBJ2-2, the V gene TRBV6-4, with D tentatively TRBD1 (6 bases). The CDR3 contains 14 residues. The V and J ends lost 3 bases and 5 bases respectively, with 10 bases between them. Germline CDR1 and CDR2: MRHNA and SNTAGT. The DNA for the CDR3 is TGTGCCAGCAGTGAGCTCAGGGGAACCGGGGAGCTGTTTTTT. It is translated as CASSELRGTGELFF.

The chain couples TRBV5-4 to TRBJ1-3; TRBD1 is a possible D gene (6 bases). Germline CDR1 SGHNT, CDR2 YYREEE (reference sequence). The CDR3 is made up of 15 amino acids. Trimming pared 0 bases from V and 4 bases from J, leaving 11 bases between. The CDR3, as DNA: TGTGCCAGCAGCTTGGTGGGGGCGAGCGGAAACACCATATATTTT. Protein: CASSLVGASGNTIYF. Based on the CDR3 plus reference TRBV5-4 and TRBJ1-3, the full variable domain is ETGVTQSPTHLIKTRGQQVTLRCSSQSGHNTVSWYQQALGQGPQFIFQYYREEENGRGNFPPRFSGLQFPNYSSELNVNALELDDSALYLCASSLVGASGNTIYFGEGSWLTVV.

This clone was counted a single time. This chain joins TRBV5-5 and TRBJ1-4, with 10 bases fitting TRBD1. Germline CDR1 and CDR2: SGHKS and YYEKEE (reference sequence). Trimming at V came to 1 base and at J to 8 bases, leaving 8 bases not matched to a gene. This CDR3 spans 16 amino acids. CDR3 nucleotide sequence: TGTGCCAGCAGCTTGAACGGAGACAGGGGGCGAGAAAAACTGTTTTTT. It codes for CASSLNGDRGREKLFF.

J is TRBJ2-7 and V is TRBV5-6; D is undetermined. V lost 2 bases and J 0 bases, leaving 12 bases between the germline ends. The length of the CDR3 is 15 residues. Germline lookup yields CDR1 SGHDT and CDR2 YYEEEE. CDR3 sequence: CASSLPGFSSYEQYF. CDR3 DNA: TGTGCCAGCAGCTTACCAGGCTTTAGCTCCTACGAGCAGTACTTC.

V usage is TRBV29-1 and J usage is TRBJ2-7, with TRBD1 identical over 7 bases. The CDR3 is made up of 14 amino acids. Germline loops: CDR1 SQVTM, CDR2 ANQGSEA. V shed 4 bases and J 4 bases; nucleotides not matched to a gene: 10. CDR3 loop: CSVGQGYPLYEQYF. The CDR3, as DNA: TGCAGCGTTGGACAGGGTTATCCCCTTTACGAGCAGTACTTC.

This chain links TRBV9 with TRBJ1-4; D ambiguous. This CDR3 comprises 15 residues. Looked up from germline, CDR1 is SGDLS and CDR2 is YYNGEE. V shed 4 bases and J shed 0 bases, with 10 bases lying between them. The CDR3 DNA is TGTGCCAGCAGCTTTAGCCTTGCAACTAATGAAAAACTGTTTTTT. This sequence encodes CASSFSLATNEKLFF. Together with reference TRBV9 and TRBJ1-4, the CDR3 gives the full variable domain: DSGVTQTPKHLITATGQRVTLRCSPRSGDLSVYWYQQSLDQGLQFLIQYYNGEERAKGNILERFSAQQFPDLHSELNLSSLELGDSALYFCASSFSLATNEKLFFGSGTQLSVL.

This sequence joins TRBV9 and TRBJ2-7, with D perhaps matching TRBD2 (5 bases). V lost 2 bases and J lost 0, with 9 bases in between. Per germline, CDR1 SGDLS and CDR2 YYNGEE. The CDR3 covers 14 residues. The CDR3 sequence: CASSVEGYSYEQYF. DNA of the CDR3: TGTGCCAGCAGCGTTGAGGGCTACTCCTACGAGCAGTACTTC.

The chain is built from TRBV14 and TRBJ2-1; tentative D call: TRBD2 (5 bases). Germline CDR1 is SGHDN and CDR2 is FVKESK. V was cut by 0 bases and J by 9 bases, with 9 bases left in between. The CDR3 spans 13 residues. CDR3 region: CASSQDLGAEQFF. As DNA, the CDR3 is TGTGCCAGCAGCCAAGATCTGGGAGCTGAGCAGTTCTTC.